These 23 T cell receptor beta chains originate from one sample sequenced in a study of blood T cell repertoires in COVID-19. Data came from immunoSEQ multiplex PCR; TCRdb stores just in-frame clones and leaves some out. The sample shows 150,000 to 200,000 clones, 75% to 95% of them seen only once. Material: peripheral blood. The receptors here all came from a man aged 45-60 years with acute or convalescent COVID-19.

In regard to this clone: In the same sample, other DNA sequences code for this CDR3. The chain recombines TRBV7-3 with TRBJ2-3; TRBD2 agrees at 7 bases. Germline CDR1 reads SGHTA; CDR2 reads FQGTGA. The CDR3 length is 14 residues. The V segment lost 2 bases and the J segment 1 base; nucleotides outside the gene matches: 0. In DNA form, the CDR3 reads TGTGCCAGCAGCTTAGCGGGGGGCACAGATACGCAGTATTTT. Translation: CASSLAGGTDTQYF.

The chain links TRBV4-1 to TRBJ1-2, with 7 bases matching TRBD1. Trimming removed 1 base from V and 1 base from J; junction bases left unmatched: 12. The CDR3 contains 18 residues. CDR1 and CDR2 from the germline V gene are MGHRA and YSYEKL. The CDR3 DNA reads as TGCGCCAGCAGCCAAGGGTATCAGCTCGGGACAGTTAACTATGGCTACACCTTC. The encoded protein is CASSQGYQLGTVNYGYTF.

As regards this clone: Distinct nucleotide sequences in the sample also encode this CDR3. CDR3 amino acids: CASSQARNTEAFF. The CDR3 DNA reads TGTGCCAGCAGCCAAGCGAGGAACACTGAAGCTTTCTTT. The chain joins TRBV3-1 (or the pseudogene TRBV3-2) to TRBJ1-1, with D unresolved. The V end was cut by 1 base, the J end by 1 base, with 4 bases between. CDR1 is LGHDT, CDR2 YNNKEL, per germline (reference sequence). CDR3 size: 13 residues.

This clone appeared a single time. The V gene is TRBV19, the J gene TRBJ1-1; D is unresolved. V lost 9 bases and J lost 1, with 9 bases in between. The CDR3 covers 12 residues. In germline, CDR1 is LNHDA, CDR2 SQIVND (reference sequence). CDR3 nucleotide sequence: TGTGCCAGCCAGCGGGGGAACACTGAAGCTTTCTTT. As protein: CASQRGNTEAFF.

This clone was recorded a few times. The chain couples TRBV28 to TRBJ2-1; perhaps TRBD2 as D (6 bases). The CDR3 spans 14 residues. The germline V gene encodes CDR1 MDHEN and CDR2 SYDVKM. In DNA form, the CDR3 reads TGTGCTATAGCAATGGCGGGGCGCCAGGATGAGCAGTTCTTC. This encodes CAIAMAGRQDEQFF.

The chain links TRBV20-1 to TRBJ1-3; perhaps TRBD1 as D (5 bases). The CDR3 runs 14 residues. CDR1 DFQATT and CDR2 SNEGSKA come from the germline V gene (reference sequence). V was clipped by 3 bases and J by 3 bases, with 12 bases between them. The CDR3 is CSASEQVVGNTIYF. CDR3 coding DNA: TGCAGTGCTAGTGAACAGGTCGTTGGAAACACCATATATTTT.

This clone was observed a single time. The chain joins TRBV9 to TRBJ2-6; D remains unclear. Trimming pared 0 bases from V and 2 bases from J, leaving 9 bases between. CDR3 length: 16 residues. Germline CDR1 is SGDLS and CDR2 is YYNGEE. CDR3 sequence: CASSVGRVAGANVLTF. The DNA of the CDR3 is TGTGCCAGCAGCGTAGGTCGGGTGGCTGGGGCCAACGTCCTGACTTTC.

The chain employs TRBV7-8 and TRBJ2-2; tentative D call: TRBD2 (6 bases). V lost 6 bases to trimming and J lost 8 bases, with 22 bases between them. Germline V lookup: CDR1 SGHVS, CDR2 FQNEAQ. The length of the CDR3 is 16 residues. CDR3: CASRSIWRDPGGELFF. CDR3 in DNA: TGTGCCAGCAGATCGATTTGGCGGGATCCTGGTGGGGAGCTGTTTTTT. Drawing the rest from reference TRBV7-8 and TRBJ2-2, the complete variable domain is GAGVSQSPRYKVAKRGQDVALRCDPISGHVSLFWYQQALGQGPEFLTYFQNEAQLDKSGLPSDRFFAERPEGSVSTLKIQRTQQEDSAVYLCASRSIWRDPGGELFFGEGSRLTVL.

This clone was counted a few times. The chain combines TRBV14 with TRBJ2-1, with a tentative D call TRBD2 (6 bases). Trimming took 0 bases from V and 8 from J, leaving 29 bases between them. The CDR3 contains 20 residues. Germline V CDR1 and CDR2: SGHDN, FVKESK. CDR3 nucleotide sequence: TGTGCCAGCAGCCAAGAAGGCGGCGCGAGGCGGGACTGGGGAAGGGATGAGCAGTTCTTC. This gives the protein CASSQEGGARRDWGRDEQFF. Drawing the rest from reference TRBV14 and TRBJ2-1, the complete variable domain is EAGVTQFPSHSVIEKGQTVTLRCDPISGHDNLYWYRRVMGKEIKFLLHFVKESKQDESGMPNNRFLAERTGGTYSTLKVQPAELEDSGVYFCASSQEGGARRDWGRDEQFFGPGTRLTVL.

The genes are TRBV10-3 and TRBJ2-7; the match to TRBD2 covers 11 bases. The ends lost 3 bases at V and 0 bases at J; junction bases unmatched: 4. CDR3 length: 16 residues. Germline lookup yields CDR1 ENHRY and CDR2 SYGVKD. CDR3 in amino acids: CAISDRTSGSSYEQYF. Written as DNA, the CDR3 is TGTGCCATCAGTGATCGAACTAGCGGGAGCTCCTACGAGCAGTACTTC.

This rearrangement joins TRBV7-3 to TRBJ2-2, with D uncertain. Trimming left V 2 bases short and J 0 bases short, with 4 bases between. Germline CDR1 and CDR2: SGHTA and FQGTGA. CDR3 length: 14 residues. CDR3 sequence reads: CASSLLANTGELFF. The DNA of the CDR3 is TGTGCCAGCAGCTTACTAGCGAACACCGGGGAGCTGTTTTTT.

The CDR3 bases are TGTGCCAGCTCACCCGACAGCTCCAATCAGCCCCAGCATTTT. Translation gives CASSPDSSNQPQHF. The chain has TRBV18 and TRBJ1-5; perhaps TRBD1 as D (5 bases). Trimming left V 3 bases short and J 3 bases short, with 9 bases between. Germline V gives CDR1 KGHSH, CDR2 LQKENI. CDR3 length equals 14 residues.

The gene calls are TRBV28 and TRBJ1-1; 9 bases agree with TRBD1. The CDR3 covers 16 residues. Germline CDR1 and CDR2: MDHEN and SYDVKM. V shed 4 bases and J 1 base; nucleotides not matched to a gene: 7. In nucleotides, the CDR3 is TGTGCCAGCAGTTCCCCCCCGGGACAGGGGAACACTGAAGCTTTCTTT. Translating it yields CASSSPPGQGNTEAFF.

The CDR3 sequence: CASSPRTGWANTGELFF. As DNA, the CDR3 is TGTGCCAGCAGCCCTAGGACAGGCTGGGCGAACACCGGGGAGCTGTTTTTT. The J gene is TRBJ2-2, the V gene TRBV7-2; 7 bases map to TRBD1. V shed 5 bases and J 0 bases; nucleotides not matched to a gene: 9. The CDR3 is 17 residues long. Per germline, CDR1 SGHTA and CDR2 FQGNSA.

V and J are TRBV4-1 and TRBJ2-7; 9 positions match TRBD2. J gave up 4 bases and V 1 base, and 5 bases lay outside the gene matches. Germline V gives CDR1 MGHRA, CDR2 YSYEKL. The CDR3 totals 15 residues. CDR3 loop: CASSQGAGGLYEQYV. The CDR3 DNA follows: TGCGCCAGCAGCCAAGGGGCGGGGGGGCTGTACGAGCAGTACGTC.

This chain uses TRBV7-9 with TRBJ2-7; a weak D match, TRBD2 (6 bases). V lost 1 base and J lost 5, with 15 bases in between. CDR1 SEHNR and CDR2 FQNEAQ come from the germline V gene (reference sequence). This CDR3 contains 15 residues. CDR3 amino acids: CASSLVRAGLHEQYF. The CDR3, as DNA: TGTGCCAGCAGCTTAGTTCGGGCGGGATTACACGAGCAGTACTTC.

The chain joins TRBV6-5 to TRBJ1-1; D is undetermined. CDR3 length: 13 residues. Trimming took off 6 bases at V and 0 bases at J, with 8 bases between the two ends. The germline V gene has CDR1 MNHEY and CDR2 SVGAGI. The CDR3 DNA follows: TGTGCCAGCAGCCGAGGGTTGAACACTGAAGCTTTCTTT. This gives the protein CASSRGLNTEAFF.

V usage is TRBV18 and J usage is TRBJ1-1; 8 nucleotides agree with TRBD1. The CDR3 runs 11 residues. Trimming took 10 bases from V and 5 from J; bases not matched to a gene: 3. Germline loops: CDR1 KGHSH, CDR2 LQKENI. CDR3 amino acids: CATTGGTEAFF. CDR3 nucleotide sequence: TGTGCCACTACAGGGGGGACTGAAGCTTTCTTT.

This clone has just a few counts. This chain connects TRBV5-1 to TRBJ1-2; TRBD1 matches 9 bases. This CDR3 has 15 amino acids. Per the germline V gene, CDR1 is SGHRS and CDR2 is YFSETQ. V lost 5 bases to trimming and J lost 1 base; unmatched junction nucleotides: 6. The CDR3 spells CASRDRGAFNYGYTF. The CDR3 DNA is TGCGCCAGCAGGGACAGGGGCGCTTTTAACTATGGCTACACCTTC.

The CDR3: CAIRDRDRGNQETQYF. The DNA for the CDR3 is TGTGCCATCAGGGACCGGGACAGGGGGAATCAAGAGACCCAGTACTTC. The V call is TRBV10-3, the J call TRBJ2-5; 11 nucleotides agree with TRBD1. The V gene's germline CDR1 is ENHRY and CDR2 SYGVKD. V gave up 6 bases and J gave up 2 bases; unmatched junction bases: 8. This CDR3 comprises 16 residues.

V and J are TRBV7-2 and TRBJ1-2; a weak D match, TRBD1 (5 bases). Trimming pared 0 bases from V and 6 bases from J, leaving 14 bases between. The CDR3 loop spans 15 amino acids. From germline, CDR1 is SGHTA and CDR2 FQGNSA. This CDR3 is CASSLARGGYDGYTF. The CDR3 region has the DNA TGTGCCAGCAGCTTAGCGAGGGGAGGATATGATGGCTACACCTTC. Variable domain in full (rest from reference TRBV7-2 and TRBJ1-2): GAGVSQSPSNKVTEKGKDVELRCDPISGHTALYWYRQSLGQGLEFLIYFQGNSAPDKSGLPSDRFSAERTGGSVSTLTIQRTQQEDSAVYLCASSLARGGYDGYTFGSGTRLTVV.

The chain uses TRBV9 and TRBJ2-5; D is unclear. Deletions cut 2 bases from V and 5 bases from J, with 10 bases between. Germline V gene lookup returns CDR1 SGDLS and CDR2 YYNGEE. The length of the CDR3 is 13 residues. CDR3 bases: TGTGCCAGCAGCGTTTCGGCGGAGGAGACCCAGTACTTC. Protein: CASSVSAEETQYF.

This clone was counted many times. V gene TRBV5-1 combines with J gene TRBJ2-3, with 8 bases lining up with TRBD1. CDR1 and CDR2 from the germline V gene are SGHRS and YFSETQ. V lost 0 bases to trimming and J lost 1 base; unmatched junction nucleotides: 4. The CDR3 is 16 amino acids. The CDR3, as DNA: TGCGCCAGCAGCTTGGTTGGGGGACAGGGCACAGATACGCAGTATTTT. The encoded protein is CASSLVGGQGTDTQYF.